This T cell receptor beta chain derives from a study of CXCR3-negative and CXCR3-positive naive CD8 T cells. Findings of the study overall: Comparison of naive cells showed more hydrophobic TRB CDR3s in CXCR3-positive than in CXCR3-negative naive cells.

Germline V gene data show CDR1 as DFQATT and CDR2 as SNEGSKA (reference sequence). The CDR3 covers 14 residues. Libraries were UMI-labeled 5' RACE TRB cDNA. TCRdb reprocessed the 5' RACE reads and keeps a single row for each CDR3 protein, giving no DNA. Its clone listing holds roughly 55,000 distinct CDR3 sequences. On this clonotype itself: Its matching antigen is unknown.

This chain uses TRBV20-1 with TRBJ1-2; TCRdb's assignment of TRBD1 cannot be checked, as there is no DNA. Sequenced material: naive CXCR3+ CD8+ T cells from blood. Indicated subset: CD45RO-CCR7+CD27+CD95- naive CD8+ T cells expressing CXCR3 (TNR3+). This receptor was taken from a human donor in good health. Some clones in this sample may be carry-over from other donors' samples. The CDR3 region is CSARDRQGDYGYTF.